This TCR beta chain was profiled in a study of spatial heterogeneity in lung cancer (dated 2019 in TCRdb). In terms of the full investigation: Beta-chain transcripts were consistently detected in greater numbers than alpha-chain transcripts, which likely reflects a higher abundance of beta-chain transcripts. In the raw uncorrected reads, each unique combination of TCR and UMI appeared on average more than ten times. The study quantitatively compared TCR alpha and beta repertoires across multiple tumor regions, matched nontumor lung and blood in non-small cell lung cancer. Nonsynonymous mutation counts, determined by whole-exome sequencing of tumor tissue, were related to features of the TCR repertoire. At surgery, some 220 tumor regions, around 67 matched nontumor lung samples and 56 PBMC samples were TCR-sequenced for both alpha and beta chains. Overall study outcomes, separate from this receptor: Confirming at a functional level the hypothesis that regional TCRs recognize regional mutations was considered to require additional single-cell paired TCR alpha and beta sequencing.

Library generation was performed with 5' RACE. The reads were generated on a NextSeq 500. The TCR library protocol attached a unique molecular identifier to each TCR cDNA molecule to allow correction of PCR and sequencing errors. The original methods were these. Decombinator tools were used for TCR identification, UMI-based error correction and CDR3 extraction. Expanded TCRs were defined as those above a frequency of 2 per 1,000, corresponding to the top 1% of the tumor frequency distribution. Renyi diversity was calculated using the R vegan package after each repertoire was subsampled 100 times to 5,000 TCRs. CDR3 similarity networks were constructed using string-kernel similarity of amino acid triplets, with links drawn between CDR3s whose pairwise similarity was above 0.82. TCRdb reprocessing: public reads trimmed at Q25 with fastp, clones called with MiXCR, in-frame beta chains kept. Here each entry gathers all rows of one CDR3 protein and keeps the most common genes and DNA. Here the V and J calls rest on TCRdb's processing, not on the authors' analysis. A total of more than 4,000 distinct CDR3 sequences appear in this sample, about 3% of them only once. Of the sample, around 22% is held by the ten largest clones.

The time point label on this specimen signifies: sample taken at primary tumor resection. Donors were 72 patients with early-stage, untreated non-small cell lung cancer from the lung TRACERx cohort. Without any cell sorting, TCR sequencing was performed on whole RNA extracted either from tumor and nontumor lung tissue or from cryopreserved PBMC samples. A patient was chosen for TCR sequencing only when enough RNA was available from at least two tumor regions. Before selection, tumor and adjacent nontumor lung specimens were reviewed by a lung pathologist. The germline V gene yields SGHDT for CDR1 and YYEEEE for CDR2. Unmatched junction bases come to 9, with V trimmed by 4 bases and J by 4 bases. From the cysteine up to the valine, the CDR3 has a length of 15 residues. Of all the DNA, just the CDR3 is kept, 45 bases in frame from base 1. Turning to this clonotype: Which antigen it targets is not known. Nothing much larger sits one base from this clone, and base qualities are not available.

The receptor was derived from a male donor with early-stage non-small cell lung cancer. The sequence links TRBV5-6 to TRBJ2-7, with TRBD2 identical over 9 junction bases. The input for sequencing was normal lung tissue next to the tumor, taken at surgery. For the CDR3, the sequence is CASSQIGLALYEQYV. The DNA sequence reads TGTGCCAGCAGCCAGATCGGACTAGCGCTTTACGAGCAGTACGTC.